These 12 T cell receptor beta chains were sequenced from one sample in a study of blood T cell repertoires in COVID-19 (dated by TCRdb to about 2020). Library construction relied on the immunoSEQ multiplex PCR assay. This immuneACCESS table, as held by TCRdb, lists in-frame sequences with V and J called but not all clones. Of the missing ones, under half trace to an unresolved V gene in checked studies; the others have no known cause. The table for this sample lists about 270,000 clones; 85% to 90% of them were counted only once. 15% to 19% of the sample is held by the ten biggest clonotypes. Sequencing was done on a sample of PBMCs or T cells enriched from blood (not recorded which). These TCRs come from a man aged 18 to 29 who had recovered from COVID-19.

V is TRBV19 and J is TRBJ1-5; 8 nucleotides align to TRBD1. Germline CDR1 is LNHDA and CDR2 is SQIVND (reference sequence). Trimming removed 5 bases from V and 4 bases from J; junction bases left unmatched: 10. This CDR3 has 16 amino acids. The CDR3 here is CASSARTGSLNQPQHF. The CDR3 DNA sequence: TGTGCCAGTAGTGCTCGGACAGGGTCGTTAAATCAGCCCCAGCATTTT.

The CDR3 is CSVEAGQAQETQYF. The CDR3 coding sequence is TGCAGCGTGGAGGCGGGACAGGCCCAAGAGACCCAGTACTTC. The gene calls are TRBV29-1 and TRBJ2-5; 8 nucleotides match TRBD1. The CDR3 extends over 14 amino acids. Losses at the gene ends were 6 bases for V and 1 base for J; bases not matched to a gene: 7. Germline CDR1 reads SQVTM; CDR2 reads ANQGSEA.

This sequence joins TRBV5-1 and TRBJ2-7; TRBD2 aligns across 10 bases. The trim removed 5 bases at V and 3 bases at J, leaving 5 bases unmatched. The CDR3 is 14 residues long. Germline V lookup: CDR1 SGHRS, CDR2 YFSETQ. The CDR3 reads CASSTTSGNYEQYF. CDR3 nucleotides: TGCGCCAGCAGTACAACTAGCGGGAACTACGAGCAGTACTTC.

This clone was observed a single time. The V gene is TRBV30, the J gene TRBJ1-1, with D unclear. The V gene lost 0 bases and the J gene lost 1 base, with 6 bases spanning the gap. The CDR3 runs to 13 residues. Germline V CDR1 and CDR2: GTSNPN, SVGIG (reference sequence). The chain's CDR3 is CAWSVRGNTEAFF. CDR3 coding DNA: TGTGCCTGGAGTGTACGGGGGAACACTGAAGCTTTCTTT.

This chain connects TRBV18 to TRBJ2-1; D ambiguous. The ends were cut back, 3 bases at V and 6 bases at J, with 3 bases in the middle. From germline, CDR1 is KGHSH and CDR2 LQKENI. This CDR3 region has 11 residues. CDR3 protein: CASSPRNEQFF. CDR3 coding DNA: TGTGCCAGCTCACCCCGCAATGAGCAGTTCTTC. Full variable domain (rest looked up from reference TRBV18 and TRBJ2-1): NAGVMQNPRHLVRRRGQEARLRCSPMKGHSHVYWYRQLPEEGLKFMVYLQKENIIDESGMPKERFSAEFPKEGPSILRIQQVVRGDSAAYFCASSPRNEQFFGPGTRLTVL.

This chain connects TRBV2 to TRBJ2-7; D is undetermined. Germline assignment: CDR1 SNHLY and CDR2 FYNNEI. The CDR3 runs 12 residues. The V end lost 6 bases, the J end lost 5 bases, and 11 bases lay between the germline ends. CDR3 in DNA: TGTGCCAGCAGCCCCCTGAGTGACGAGCAGTACTTC. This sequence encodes CASSPLSDEQYF.

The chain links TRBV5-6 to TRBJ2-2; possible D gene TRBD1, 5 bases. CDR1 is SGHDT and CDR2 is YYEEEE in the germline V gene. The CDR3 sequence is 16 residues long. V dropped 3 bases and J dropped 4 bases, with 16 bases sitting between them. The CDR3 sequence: CASSSQAEMGTGELFF. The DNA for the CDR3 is TGTGCCAGCAGCTCACAGGCCGAGATGGGCACCGGGGAGCTGTTTTTT.

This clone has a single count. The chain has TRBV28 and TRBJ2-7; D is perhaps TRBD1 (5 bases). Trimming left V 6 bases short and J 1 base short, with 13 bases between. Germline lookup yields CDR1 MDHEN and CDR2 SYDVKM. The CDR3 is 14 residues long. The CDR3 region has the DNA TGTGCCAGCAGCCCCTCGGCAGGGTCCTACGAGCAGTACTTC. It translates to CASSPSAGSYEQYF.

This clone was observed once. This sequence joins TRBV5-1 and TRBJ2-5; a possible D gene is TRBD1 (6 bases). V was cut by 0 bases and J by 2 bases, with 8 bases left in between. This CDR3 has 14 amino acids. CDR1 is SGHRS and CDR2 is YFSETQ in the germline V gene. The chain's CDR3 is CASSLAGQQETQYF. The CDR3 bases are TGCGCCAGCAGCTTGGCCGGACAGCAAGAGACCCAGTACTTC.

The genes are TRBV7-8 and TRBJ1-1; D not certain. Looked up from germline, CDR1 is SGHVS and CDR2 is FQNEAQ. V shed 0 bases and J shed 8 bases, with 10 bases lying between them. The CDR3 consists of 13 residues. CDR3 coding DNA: TGTGCCAGCAGCTTAGCGGCCTGGGAGGAAGCTTTCTTT. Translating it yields CASSLAAWEEAFF.

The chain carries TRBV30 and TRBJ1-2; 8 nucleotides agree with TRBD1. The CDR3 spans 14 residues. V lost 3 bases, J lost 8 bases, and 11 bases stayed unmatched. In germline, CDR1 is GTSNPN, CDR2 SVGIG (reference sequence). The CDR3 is CAWSEGQGAEGYTF. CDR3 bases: TGTGCCTGGAGCGAGGGGCAGGGGGCTGAAGGCTACACCTTC.

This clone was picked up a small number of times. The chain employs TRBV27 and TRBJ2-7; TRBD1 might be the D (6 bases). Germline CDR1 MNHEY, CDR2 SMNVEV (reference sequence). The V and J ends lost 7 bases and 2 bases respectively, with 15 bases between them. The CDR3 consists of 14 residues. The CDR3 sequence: CASKWDTGAYEQYF. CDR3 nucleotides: TGTGCCAGCAAATGGGACACCGGAGCCTACGAGCAGTACTTC.